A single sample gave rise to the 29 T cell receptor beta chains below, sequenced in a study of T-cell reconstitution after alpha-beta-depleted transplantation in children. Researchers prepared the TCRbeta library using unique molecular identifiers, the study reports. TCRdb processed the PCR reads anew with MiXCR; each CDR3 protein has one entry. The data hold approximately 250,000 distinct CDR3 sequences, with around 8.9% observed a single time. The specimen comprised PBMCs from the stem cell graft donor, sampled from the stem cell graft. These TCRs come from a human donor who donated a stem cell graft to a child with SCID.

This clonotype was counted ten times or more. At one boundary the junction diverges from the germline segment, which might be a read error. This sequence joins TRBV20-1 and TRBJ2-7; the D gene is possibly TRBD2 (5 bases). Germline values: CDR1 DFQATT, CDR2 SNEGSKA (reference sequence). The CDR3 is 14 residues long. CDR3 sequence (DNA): TGCAGTGCCCCAGAGAGGACTCTCTCCAACGAGCAGTACTTC. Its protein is CSAPERTLSNEQYF.

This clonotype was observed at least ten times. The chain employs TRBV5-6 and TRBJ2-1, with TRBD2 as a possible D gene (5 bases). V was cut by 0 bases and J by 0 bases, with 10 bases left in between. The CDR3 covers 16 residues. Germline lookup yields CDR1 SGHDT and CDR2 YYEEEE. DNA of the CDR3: TGTGCCAGCAGCTTGGTACGGGGAAGCTCCTACAATGAGCAGTTCTTC. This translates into CASSLVRGSSYNEQFF.

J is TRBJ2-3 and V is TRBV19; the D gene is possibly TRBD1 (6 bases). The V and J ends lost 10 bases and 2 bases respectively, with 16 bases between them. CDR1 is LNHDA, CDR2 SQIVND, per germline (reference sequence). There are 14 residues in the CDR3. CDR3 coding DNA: TGTGCCACCGCCGGCACAGGGTACACAGATACGCAGTATTTT. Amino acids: CATAGTGYTDTQYF.

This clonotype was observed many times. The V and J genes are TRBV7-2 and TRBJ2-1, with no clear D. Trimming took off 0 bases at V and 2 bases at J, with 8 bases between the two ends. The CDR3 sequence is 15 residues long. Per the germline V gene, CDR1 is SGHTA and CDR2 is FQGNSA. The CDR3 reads CASSLAAGAYNEQFF. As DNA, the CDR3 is TGTGCCAGCAGCTTAGCGGCAGGAGCCTACAATGAGCAGTTCTTC. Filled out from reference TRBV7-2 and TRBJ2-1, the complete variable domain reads GAGVSQSPSNKVTEKGKDVELRCDPISGHTALYWYRQSLGQGLEFLIYFQGNSAPDKSGLPSDRFSAERTGGSVSTLTIQRTQQEDSAVYLCASSLAAGAYNEQFFGPGTRLTVL.

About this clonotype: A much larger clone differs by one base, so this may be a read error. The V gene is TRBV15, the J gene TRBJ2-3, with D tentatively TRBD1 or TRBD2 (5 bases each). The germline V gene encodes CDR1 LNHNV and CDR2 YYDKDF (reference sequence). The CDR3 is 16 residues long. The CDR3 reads CATSRDVSGSTDTRYF. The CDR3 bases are TGTGCCACCAGCAGAGATGTGTCAGGGAGCACAGATACGCGGTATTTT. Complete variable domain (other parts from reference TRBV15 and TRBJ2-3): DAMVIQNPRYQVTQFGKPVTLSCSQTLNHNVMYWYQQKSSQAPKLLFHYYDKDFNNEADTPDNFQSRRPNTSFCFLDIRSPGLGDTAMYLCATSRDVSGSTDTRYFGPGTRLTVL.

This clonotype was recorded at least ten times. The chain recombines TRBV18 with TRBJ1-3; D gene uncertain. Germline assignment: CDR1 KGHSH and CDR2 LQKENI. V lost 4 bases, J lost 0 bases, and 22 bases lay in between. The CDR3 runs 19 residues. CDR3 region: CASSRPSAQHKSSGNTIYF. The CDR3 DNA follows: TGTGCCAGCTCACGCCCCTCTGCCCAGCATAAGAGCTCTGGAAACACCATATATTTT.

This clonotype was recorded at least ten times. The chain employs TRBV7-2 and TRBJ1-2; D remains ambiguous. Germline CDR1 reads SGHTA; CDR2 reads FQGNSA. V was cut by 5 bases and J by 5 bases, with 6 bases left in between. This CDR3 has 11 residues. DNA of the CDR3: TGTGCCAGCAGCCCGTCTTATGGCTACACCTTC. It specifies CASSPSYGYTF.

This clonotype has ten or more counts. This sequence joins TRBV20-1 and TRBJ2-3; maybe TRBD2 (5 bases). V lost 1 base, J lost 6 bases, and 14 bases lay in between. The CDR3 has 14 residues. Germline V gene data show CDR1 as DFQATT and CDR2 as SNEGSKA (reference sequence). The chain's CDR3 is CSARGELFDDTQYF. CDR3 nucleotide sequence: TGCAGTGCTAGAGGGGAGCTTTTCGACGATACGCAGTATTTT.

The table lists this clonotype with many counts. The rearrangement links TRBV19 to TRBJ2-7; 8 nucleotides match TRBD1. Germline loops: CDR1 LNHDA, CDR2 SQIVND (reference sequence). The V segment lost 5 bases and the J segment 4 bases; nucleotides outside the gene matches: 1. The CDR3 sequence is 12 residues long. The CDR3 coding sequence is TGTGCCAGTAGTGACAGGGGTTACGAGCAGTACTTC. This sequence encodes CASSDRGYEQYF.

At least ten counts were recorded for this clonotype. CDR3 region: CASSLTLAGGPNEQFF. DNA for the CDR3: TGCGCCAGCAGCTTGACACTAGCGGGGGGGCCCAATGAGCAGTTCTTC. The J gene is TRBJ2-1, the V gene TRBV5-1; 13 bases align to TRBD2. V was pared by 1 base and J by 6 bases, with 4 bases of the junction left unmatched. CDR3 size: 16 residues. Germline CDR1 reads SGHRS; CDR2 reads YFSETQ.

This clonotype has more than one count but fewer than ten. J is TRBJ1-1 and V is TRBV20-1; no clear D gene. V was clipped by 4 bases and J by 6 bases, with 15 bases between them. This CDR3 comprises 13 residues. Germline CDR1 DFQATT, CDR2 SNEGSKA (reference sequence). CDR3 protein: CSAMVGNGAEAFF. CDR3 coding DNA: TGCAGTGCTATGGTGGGAAACGGAGCTGAAGCTTTCTTT.

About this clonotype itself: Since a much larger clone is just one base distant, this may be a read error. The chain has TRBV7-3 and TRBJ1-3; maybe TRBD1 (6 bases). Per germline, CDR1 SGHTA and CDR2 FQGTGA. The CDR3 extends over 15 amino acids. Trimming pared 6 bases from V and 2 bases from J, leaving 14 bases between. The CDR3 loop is CASRLSPGAGNTIYF. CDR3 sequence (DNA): TGTGCCAGCAGATTATCTCCAGGGGCTGGAAACACCATATATTTT.

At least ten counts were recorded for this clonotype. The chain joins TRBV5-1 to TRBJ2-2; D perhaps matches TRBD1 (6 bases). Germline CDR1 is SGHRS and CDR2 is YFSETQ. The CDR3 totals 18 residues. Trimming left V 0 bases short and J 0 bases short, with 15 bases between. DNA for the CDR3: TGCGCCAGCAGCTTGGAGCTTAGGGGGAGTGCGAACACCGGGGAGCTGTTTTTT. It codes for CASSLELRGSANTGELFF.

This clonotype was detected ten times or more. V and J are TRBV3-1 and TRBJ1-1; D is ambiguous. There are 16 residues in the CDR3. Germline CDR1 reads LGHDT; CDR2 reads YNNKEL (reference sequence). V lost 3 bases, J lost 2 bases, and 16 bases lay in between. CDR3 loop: CASSQRVGFGNTEAFF. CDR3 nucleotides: TGTGCCAGCAGCCAGCGGGTGGGGTTCGGAAACACTGAAGCTTTCTTT. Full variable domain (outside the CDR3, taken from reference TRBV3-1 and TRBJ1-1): DTAVSQTPKYLVTQMGNDKSIKCEQNLGHDTMYWYKQDSKKFLKIMFSYNNKELIINETVPNRFSPKSPDKAHLNLHINSLELGDSAVYFCASSQRVGFGNTEAFFGQGTRLTVV.

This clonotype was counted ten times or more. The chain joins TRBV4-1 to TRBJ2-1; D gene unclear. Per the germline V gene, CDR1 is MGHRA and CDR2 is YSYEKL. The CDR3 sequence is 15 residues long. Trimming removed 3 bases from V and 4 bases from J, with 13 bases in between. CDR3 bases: TGCGCCAGCAGCCACGGATGGAGACAATACAATGAGCAGTTCTTC. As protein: CASSHGWRQYNEQFF.

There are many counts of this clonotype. Here the CDR3 DNA reads TGCGCCAGCAGCCCCGGTCGGATGACAATTAACTATGGCTACACCTTC. This codes for CASSPGRMTINYGYTF. The rearrangement joins TRBV5-1 to TRBJ1-2; D unclear. This CDR3 has 16 amino acids. Germline CDR1 reads SGHRS; CDR2 reads YFSETQ. The V and J ends lost 4 bases and 1 base respectively, with 17 bases between them. Drawing the rest from reference TRBV5-1 and TRBJ1-2, the complete variable domain is KAGVTQTPRYLIKTRGQQVTLSCSPISGHRSVSWYQQTPGQGLQFLFEYFSETQRNKGNFPGRFSGRQFSNSRSEMNVSTLELGDSALYLCASSPGRMTINYGYTFGSGTRLTVV.

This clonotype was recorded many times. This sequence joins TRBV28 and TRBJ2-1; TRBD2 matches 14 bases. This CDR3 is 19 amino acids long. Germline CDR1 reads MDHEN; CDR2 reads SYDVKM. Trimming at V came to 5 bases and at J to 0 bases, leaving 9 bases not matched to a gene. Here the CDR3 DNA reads TGTGCCAGCAGTCGAGGACTAGCGGGGGGCCCGAGCTCCTACAATGAGCAGTTCTTC. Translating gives CASSRGLAGGPSSYNEQFF.

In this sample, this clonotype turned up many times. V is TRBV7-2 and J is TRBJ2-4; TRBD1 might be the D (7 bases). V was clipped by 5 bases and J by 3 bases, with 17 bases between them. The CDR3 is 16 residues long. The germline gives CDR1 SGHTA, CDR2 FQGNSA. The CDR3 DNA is TGTGCCAGCAGCAGGGACAGTACGGAGGGCAAAAACATTCAGTACTTC. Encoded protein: CASSRDSTEGKNIQYF.

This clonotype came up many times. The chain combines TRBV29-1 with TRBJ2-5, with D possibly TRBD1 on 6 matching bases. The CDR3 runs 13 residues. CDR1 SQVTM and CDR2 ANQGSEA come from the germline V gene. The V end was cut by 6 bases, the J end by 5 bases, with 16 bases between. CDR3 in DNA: TGCAGCGTCCTAGGTGTGGGGGCCGAGACCCAGTACTTC. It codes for CSVLGVGAETQYF.

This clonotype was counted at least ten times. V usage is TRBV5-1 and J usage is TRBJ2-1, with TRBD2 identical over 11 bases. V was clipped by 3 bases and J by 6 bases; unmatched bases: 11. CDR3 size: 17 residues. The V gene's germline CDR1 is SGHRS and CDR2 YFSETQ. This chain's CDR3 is CASSSGSLAGGPNEQFF. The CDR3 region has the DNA TGCGCCAGCAGCTCGGGTTCTCTAGCGGGGGGCCCCAATGAGCAGTTCTTC.

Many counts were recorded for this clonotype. The DNA of the CDR3 is TGTGCCAGCAGCCCCGAGGGGGGGGCCCTTTTCACAGATACGCAGTATTTT. Protein: CASSPEGGALFTDTQYF. V is TRBV7-8 and J is TRBJ2-3; a possible D gene is TRBD2 (7 bases). CDR3 length: 17 residues. CDR1 is SGHVS and CDR2 is FQNEAQ in the germline V gene. With 5 bases removed from V and 2 bases from J, the gap between germline ends came to 20 bases.

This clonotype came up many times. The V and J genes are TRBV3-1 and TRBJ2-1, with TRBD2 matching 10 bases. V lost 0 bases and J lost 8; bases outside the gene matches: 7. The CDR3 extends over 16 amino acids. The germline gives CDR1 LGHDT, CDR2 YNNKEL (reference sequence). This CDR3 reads CASSQEAAGGLYEQFF. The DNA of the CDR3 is TGTGCCAGCAGCCAAGAAGCAGCGGGGGGGCTATATGAGCAGTTCTTC.

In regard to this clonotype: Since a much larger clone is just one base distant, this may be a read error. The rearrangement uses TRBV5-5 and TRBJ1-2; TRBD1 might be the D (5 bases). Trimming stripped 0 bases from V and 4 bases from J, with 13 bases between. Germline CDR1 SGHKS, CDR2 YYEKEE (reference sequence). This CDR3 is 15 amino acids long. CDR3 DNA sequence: TGTGCCAGCAGCTTGGCCCGGGGCGCGGTCTATGGCTACACCTTC. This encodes CASSLARGAVYGYTF.

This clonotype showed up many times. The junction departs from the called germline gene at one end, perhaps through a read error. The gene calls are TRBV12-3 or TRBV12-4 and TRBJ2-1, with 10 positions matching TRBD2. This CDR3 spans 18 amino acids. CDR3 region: CASSLAGATLYSYNEQFF. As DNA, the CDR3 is TGTGCCAGCAGTCTAGCGGGGGCCACACTTTACTCCTACAATGAGCAGTTCTTC.

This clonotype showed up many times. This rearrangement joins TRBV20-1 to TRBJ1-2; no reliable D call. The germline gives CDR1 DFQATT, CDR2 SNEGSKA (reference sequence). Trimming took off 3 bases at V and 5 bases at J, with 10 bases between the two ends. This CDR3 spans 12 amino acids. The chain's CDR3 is CSASHDGYGYTF. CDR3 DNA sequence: TGCAGTGCTAGCCACGATGGGTATGGCTACACCTTC.

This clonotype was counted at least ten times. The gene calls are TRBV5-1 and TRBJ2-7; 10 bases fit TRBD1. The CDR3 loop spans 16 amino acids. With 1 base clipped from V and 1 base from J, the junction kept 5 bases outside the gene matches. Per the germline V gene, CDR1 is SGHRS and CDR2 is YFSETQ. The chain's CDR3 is CASSLSGQGGSYEQYF. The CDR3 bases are TGCGCCAGCAGCTTGTCTGGACAGGGGGGTTCCTACGAGCAGTACTTC.

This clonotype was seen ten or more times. The CDR3 spells CASAGFTEAFF. DNA for the CDR3: TGTGCCAGCGCAGGGTTTACTGAAGCTTTCTTT. The chain uses TRBV28 and TRBJ1-1, with a possible D match to TRBD1 (5 bases). This CDR3 has 11 amino acids. Trimming removed 8 bases from V and 5 bases from J, with 9 bases in between. Germline values: CDR1 MDHEN, CDR2 SYDVKM.

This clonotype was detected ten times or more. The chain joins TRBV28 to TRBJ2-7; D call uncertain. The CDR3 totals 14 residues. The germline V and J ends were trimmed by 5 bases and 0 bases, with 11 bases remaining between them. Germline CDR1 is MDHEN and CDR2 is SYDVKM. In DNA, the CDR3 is TGTGCCAGCAGTCAAACCGGAAGCTCCTACGAGCAGTACTTC. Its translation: CASSQTGSSYEQYF.

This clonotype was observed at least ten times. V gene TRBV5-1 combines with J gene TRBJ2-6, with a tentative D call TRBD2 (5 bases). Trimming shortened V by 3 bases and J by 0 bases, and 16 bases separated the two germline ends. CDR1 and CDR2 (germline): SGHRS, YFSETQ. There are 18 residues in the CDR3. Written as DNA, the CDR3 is TGCGCCAGCAGCTGGTTGGAGAGACTAAGCTCTGGGGCCAACGTCCTGACTTTC. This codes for CASSWLERLSSGANVLTF. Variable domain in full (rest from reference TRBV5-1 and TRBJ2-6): KAGVTQTPRYLIKTRGQQVTLSCSPISGHRSVSWYQQTPGQGLQFLFEYFSETQRNKGNFPGRFSGRQFSNSRSEMNVSTLELGDSALYLCASSWLERLSSGANVLTFGAGSRLTVL.